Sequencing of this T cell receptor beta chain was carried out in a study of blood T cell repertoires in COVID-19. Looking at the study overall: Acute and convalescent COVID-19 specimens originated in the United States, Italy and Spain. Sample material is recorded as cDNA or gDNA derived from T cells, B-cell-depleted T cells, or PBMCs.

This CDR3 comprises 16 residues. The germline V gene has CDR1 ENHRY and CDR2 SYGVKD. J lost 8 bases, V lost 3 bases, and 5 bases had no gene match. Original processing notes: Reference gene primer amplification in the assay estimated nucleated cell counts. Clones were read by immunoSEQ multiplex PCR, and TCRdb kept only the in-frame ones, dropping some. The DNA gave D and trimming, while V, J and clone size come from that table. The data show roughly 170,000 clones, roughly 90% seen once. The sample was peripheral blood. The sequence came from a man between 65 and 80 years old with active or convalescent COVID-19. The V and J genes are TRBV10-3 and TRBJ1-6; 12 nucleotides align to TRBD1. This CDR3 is CAISDLGQGAHSPLHF. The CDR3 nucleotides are TGTGCCATCAGTGATCTGGGACAGGGGGCTCATTCACCCCTCCACTTT.